Following are 2 T cell receptor beta chains from one sample sequenced in a study of blood T cell repertoires in COVID-19. Generated by immunoSEQ multiplex PCR, the TCRdb table keeps only in-frame clones and is missing some. The data show about 82,000 clones, over 80% seen once. Input material: peripheral blood. These receptors came from a man older than 75 with active or convalescent COVID-19.

The chain links TRBV15 to TRBJ2-5; D perhaps matches TRBD1 (5 bases). With 8 bases removed from V and 1 base from J, the gap between germline ends came to 14 bases. The CDR3 consists of 14 residues. The germline V gene has CDR1 LNHNV and CDR2 YYDKDF (reference sequence). The CDR3 DNA reads TGTGCCACCCAGGGAATCAGGGCCCAAGAGACCCAGTACTTC. Its translation is CATQGIRAQETQYF.

V usage is TRBV6-1 and J usage is TRBJ1-5, with D possibly being TRBD1 (6 bases). The ends were cut back, 3 bases at V and 6 bases at J, with 21 bases in the middle. The germline V gene has CDR1 MNHNS and CDR2 SASEGT. CDR3 size: 17 residues. The CDR3 DNA sequence: TGTGCCAGCAGTGAGGGAGGGCCCGGGACATTCAGTCAGCCCCAGCATTTT. This sequence encodes CASSEGGPGTFSQPQHF.